This T cell receptor (beta chain) is drawn from a study of CD8+ T cells in alopecia areata. Turning to the study itself: C3H/HeJ donors with spontaneous alopecia, roughly 6-13 months old, supplied skin grafts to roughly 6-10-week-old female C3H/HeJ mice. Study-level findings and limits: Compared with mice, patients displayed less clear TCR sharing, possibly for HLA-related reasons. Scalp sequencing also captures normal skin's resident alphabeta T cells. Especially in alopecia totalis/universalis, lesional scalp showed greater clonality than normal scalp did.

cDNA serving as the sequencing template came from extracted, reverse transcribed RNA. The assay was immunoSEQ multiplex PCR, and TCRdb's table has in-frame clones only and misses some. The data list over 100,000 clones, none observed once; around 20% falls to the top ten. Of note for this clone: Its antigen is unidentified. Genes here carry mouse names. The read falls 4 residues short of the CDR3 end, and the missing part is taken from the germline J gene.

Germline V gene data show CDR1 as NNHDY and CDR2 as SYVADS. CDR3 length: 15 amino acids. The V and J ends lost 5 bases and 2 bases, in that order; junction bases with no gene match: 6. Sequencing used lesional skin. This TCR derives from a C3H/HeJ mouse with alopecia areata. The MHC haplotype of the strain is H2-k. The rearrangement joins TRBV13-3 to TRBJ2-3; TRBD1 matches 9 bases. CDR3 bases read: TGTGCCAGCAGCCTGGGACAGGGTCCTGCAGAA. The encoded protein is CASSLGQGPAE. The CDR3, in full, reads CASSLGQGPAETLYF.